One and the same sample provided the 14 T cell receptor beta chains below, sequenced in a study of OX40 agonist ivuxolimab in advanced cancers. Clones were sequenced by immunoSEQ multiplex PCR, and TCRdb holds only the in-frame ones, with some missing. This sample has 15,000 to 20,000 clones, with approximately 78% found just once. Sequenced here: CD4+ or CD8+ T cells sorted from blood, sampled in a trial of the OX40 agonist ivuxolimab. These receptors came from an adult with an advanced solid tumor such as melanoma, head and neck, liver or kidney cancer.

The rearrangement joins TRBV7-8 to TRBJ1-2, with 10 bases aligning to TRBD1. The V segment lost 5 bases and the J segment 3 bases; nucleotides outside the gene matches: 3. CDR1 is SGHVS, CDR2 FQNEAQ, per germline. This CDR3 is 14 amino acids long. The CDR3 reads CASSPGTGDYGYTF. As DNA, the CDR3 is TGTGCCAGCAGCCCCGGGACAGGGGACTATGGCTACACCTTC.

This clone rates as medium-sized. The genes are TRBV27 and TRBJ2-3, with D perhaps being TRBD1 or TRBD2 (6 bases each). Germline V lookup: CDR1 MNHEY, CDR2 SMNVEV (reference sequence). Trimming cost V 8 bases and J 6 bases, with 21 bases left between them. This CDR3 spans 15 amino acids. CDR3: CASWPGGKVADTQYF. DNA of the CDR3: TGTGCCAGCTGGCCCGGGGGCAAAGTAGCGGATACGCAGTATTTT.

The genes are TRBV27 and TRBJ2-5, with D tentatively TRBD1 or TRBD2 (6 bases each). The V and J ends lost 3 bases and 9 bases respectively, with 17 bases between them. This CDR3 is built from 14 residues. Germline values: CDR1 MNHEY, CDR2 SMNVEV (reference sequence). CDR3 protein: CASSFAAGGGSQYF. The CDR3 DNA sequence: TGTGCCAGCAGTTTTGCGGCAGGAGGGGGGTCCCAGTACTTC.

This chain uses TRBV4-1 with TRBJ1-5; 9 bases align to TRBD1. V lost 4 bases and J lost 3; bases outside the gene matches: 13. CDR3 length: 18 residues. Germline lookup yields CDR1 MGHRA and CDR2 YSYEKL. The CDR3 reads CASSPQGGQGAINQPQHF. The CDR3 DNA follows: TGCGCCAGCAGCCCTCAGGGGGGACAGGGAGCAATCAATCAGCCCCAGCATTTT.

This rearrangement joins TRBV2 to TRBJ1-2, with D uncertain. Trimming left V 0 bases short and J 5 bases short, with 13 bases between. CDR3 length equals 15 residues. Germline-derived CDR1 and CDR2 are SNHLY and FYNNEI. The CDR3 DNA is TGTGCCAGCAGTGAAGCAAGGGTAGGGAGATATGGCTACACCTTC. Protein product: CASSEARVGRYGYTF.

This clone was detected only once. The chain combines TRBV9 with TRBJ2-1; D possibly uses TRBD1 or TRBD2 (6 bases each). Germline CDR1 reads SGDLS; CDR2 reads YYNGEE. V was pared by 4 bases and J by 4 bases, with 15 bases between. This CDR3 contains 15 residues. As DNA, the CDR3 is TGTGCCAGCAGCCCAGACGGGGGCCTTTACAATGAGCAGTTCTTC. This gives the protein CASSPDGGLYNEQFF.

The genes are TRBV11-2 and TRBJ1-2, with D possibly matching TRBD1 (6 bases). The CDR3 length is 15 residues. V lost 3 bases, J lost 7 bases, and 18 bases lay in between. Germline CDR1 is SGHAT and CDR2 is FQNNGV. CDR3 bases: TGTGCCAGCAGCTTTCAACAGGGCGGGGAGGGTGGCTACACCTTC. Residues: CASSFQQGGEGGYTF. Full variable domain (outside the CDR3, taken from reference TRBV11-2 and TRBJ1-2): EAGVAQSPRYKIIEKRQSVAFWCNPISGHATLYWYQQILGQGPKLLIQFQNNGVVDDSQLPKDRFSAERLKGVDSTLKIQPAKLEDSAVYLCASSFQQGGEGGYTFGSGTRLTVV.

The chain joins TRBV5-1 to TRBJ2-2; no definite D call. Germline CDR1 is SGHRS and CDR2 is YFSETQ. The CDR3 runs to 13 residues. V was cut by 2 bases and J by 4 bases, with 6 bases left in between. The CDR3 is CASSLTVTGELFF. CDR3 bases: TGCGCCAGCAGCTTAACAGTCACCGGGGAGCTGTTTTTT.

The rearrangement uses TRBV6-4 and TRBJ2-3, with a weak D call TRBD2 (6 bases). Trimming removed 4 bases from V and 0 bases from J, with 8 bases in between. Germline V gene data show CDR1 as MRHNA and CDR2 as SNTAGT. The CDR3 has 14 amino acids. The CDR3 spells CASSGGASTDTQYF. As DNA, the CDR3 is TGTGCCAGCAGTGGCGGGGCTAGCACAGATACGCAGTATTTT.

The V and J genes are TRBV10-1 and TRBJ1-2; possibly TRBD1 for D (6 bases). The CDR3 extends over 14 amino acids. V gave up 7 bases and J gave up 0 bases, with 12 bases separating them. Germline V lookup: CDR1 WNHNN, CDR2 SYGVQD (reference sequence). CDR3 protein: CASTRTEANYGYTF. CDR3 in DNA: TGCGCCAGCACCCGGACAGAAGCTAACTATGGCTACACCTTC.

The chain recombines TRBV28 with TRBJ2-7; a weak D match, TRBD1 (6 bases). Germline CDR1 MDHEN, CDR2 SYDVKM. This CDR3 has 14 residues. Deletions cut 3 bases from V and 2 bases from J, with 11 bases between. The CDR3 region is CASSFWDNPYEQYF. The CDR3 nucleotides read TGTGCCAGCAGTTTTTGGGACAACCCCTACGAGCAGTACTTC.

The rearrangement uses TRBV13 and TRBJ2-1, with TRBD1 as a possible D gene (6 bases). This CDR3 has 15 amino acids. V gave up 4 bases and J gave up 2 bases, with 12 bases separating them. The V gene's germline CDR1 is PRHDT and CDR2 FYEKMQ (reference sequence). The DNA for the CDR3 is TGTGCCAGCAGCTCCGGGACACCCACCTACAATGAGCAGTTCTTC. It translates to CASSSGTPTYNEQFF. The variable domain in full, with the rest retrieved from reference TRBV13 and TRBJ2-1, is AAGVIQSPRHLIKEKRETATLKCYPIPRHDTVYWYQQGPGQDPQFLISFYEKMQSDKGSIPDRFSAQQFSDYHSELNMSSLELGDSALYFCASSSGTPTYNEQFFGPGTRLTVL.

The V call is TRBV19, the J call TRBJ2-2; D not certain. Trimming cost V 2 bases and J 2 bases, with 6 bases left between them. Germline V gene data show CDR1 as LNHDA and CDR2 as SQIVND (reference sequence). The CDR3 length is 14 residues. Here the CDR3 reads CASSIWGNTGELFF. CDR3 coding DNA: TGTGCCAGTAGTATATGGGGAAACACCGGGGAGCTGTTTTTT. Filled out from reference TRBV19 and TRBJ2-2, the complete variable domain reads DGGITQSPKYLFRKEGQNVTLSCEQNLNHDAMYWYRQDPGQGLRLIYYSQIVNDFQKGDIAEGYSVSREKKESFPLTVTSAQKNPTAFYLCASSIWGNTGELFFGEGSRLTVL.

The J gene is TRBJ1-2, the V gene TRBV30; possible D gene TRBD1, 5 bases. The CDR3 totals 12 residues. The V gene's germline CDR1 is GTSNPN and CDR2 SVGIG (reference sequence). V was clipped by 4 bases and J by 4 bases, with 10 bases between them. CDR3 sequence: CAWTGPGYGYTF. The CDR3 nucleotides are TGTGCCTGGACAGGGCCGGGCTATGGCTACACCTTC.